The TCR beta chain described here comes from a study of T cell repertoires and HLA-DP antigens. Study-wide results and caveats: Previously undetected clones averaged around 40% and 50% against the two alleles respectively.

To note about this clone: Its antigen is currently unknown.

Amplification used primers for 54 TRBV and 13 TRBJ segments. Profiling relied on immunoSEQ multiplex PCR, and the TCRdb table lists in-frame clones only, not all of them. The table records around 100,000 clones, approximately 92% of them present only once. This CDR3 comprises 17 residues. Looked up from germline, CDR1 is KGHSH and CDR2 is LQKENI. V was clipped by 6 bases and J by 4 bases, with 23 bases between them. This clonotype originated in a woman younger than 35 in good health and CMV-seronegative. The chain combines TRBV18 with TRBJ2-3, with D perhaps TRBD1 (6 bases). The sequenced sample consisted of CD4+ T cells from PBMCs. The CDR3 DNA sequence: TGTGCCAGCTCCCCAACCATAGTGGGGGCCGGTGCAGATACGCAGTATTTT. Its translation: CASSPTIVGAGADTQYF.